This T cell receptor beta chain was profiled in a study of beta chain features in type 1 diabetes. This clone appeared a few times. The isolated RNA, all of it, was reverse transcribed, so expressed TCRB transcripts were what got sequenced. Sequencing used immunoSEQ multiplex PCR; TCRdb keeps in-frame clones, though not all of them. The table has hundreds of thousands of clones, 30% seen once. This CDR3 contains 17 residues. In germline, CDR1 is LNHDA, CDR2 SQIVND (reference sequence). V lost 4 bases to trimming and J lost 3 bases, with 20 bases between them. This sequence originates from a man between 18 and 35 years old in good health. Sequenced sample: naive CD4+ T cells from blood. This chain uses TRBV19 with TRBJ2-3, with D possibly matching TRBD2 (6 bases). CDR3 coding DNA: TGTGCCAGTAGTACCGACAAGGGAGGCGTACTAACAGATACGCAGTATTTT. It codes for CASSTDKGGVLTDTQYF.